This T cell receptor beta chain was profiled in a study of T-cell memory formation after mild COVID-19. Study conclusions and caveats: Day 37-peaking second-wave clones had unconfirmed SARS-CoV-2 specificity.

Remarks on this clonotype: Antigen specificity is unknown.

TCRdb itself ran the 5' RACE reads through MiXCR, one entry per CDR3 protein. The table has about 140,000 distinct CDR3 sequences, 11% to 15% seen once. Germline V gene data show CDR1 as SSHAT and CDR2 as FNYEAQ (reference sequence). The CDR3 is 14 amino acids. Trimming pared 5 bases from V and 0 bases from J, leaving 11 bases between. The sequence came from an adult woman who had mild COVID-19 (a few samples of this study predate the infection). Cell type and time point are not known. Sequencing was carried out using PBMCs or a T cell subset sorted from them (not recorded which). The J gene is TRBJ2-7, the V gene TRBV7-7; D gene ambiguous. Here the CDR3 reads CASSPLSGSYEQYF. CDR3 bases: TGTGCCAGCAGCCCACTATCAGGCTCCTACGAGCAGTACTTC.